A selection of T cell receptor beta chains follows, all from one sample in a study of blood T cells in healthy people across ages. Using its own MiXCR run on the 5' RACE reads, TCRdb lists one record per CDR3 protein. This sample carries hundreds of thousands of distinct CDR3 sequences, approximately 48% of them seen once, and the ten largest clones take about 21%. Sequenced input: blood. The receptors originated from a man in his 60s in good health. Each CDR3 is given with its conserved first and last residue. D genes are given only for firm matches. The size entry is marked missing in some rows and otherwise reads once, few, many or a size class.

>TRBJ2-5|.|15|TRBV5-1|.
CASSLFRVGQETQYF
TGCGCCAGCAGCTTGTTCCGGGTAGGACAAGAGACCCAGTACTTC
>TRBJ2-6|.|16|TRBV7-2|.
CASSLDREGGANVLTF
TGTGCCAGCAGCTTAGACAGGGAAGGTGGGGCCAACGTCCTGACTTTC
>TRBJ2-1|TRBD2|15|TRBV6-2/TRBV6-3|.
CASSYREREYNEQFF
TGTGCCAGCAGTTATCGTGAGCGGGAGTACAATGAGCAGTTCTTC
>TRBJ2-7|.|17|TRBV11-2|.
CASSLTINPGHTYEQYF
TGTGCCAGCAGCTTAACGATCAATCCGGGACATACCTACGAGCAGTACTTC
>TRBJ2-1|TRBD2|15|TRBV20-1|.
CSAQLLAGVYNEQFF
TGCAGTGCTCAGTTGCTAGCGGGAGTTTACAATGAGCAGTTCTTC
>TRBJ1-6|.|15|TRBV27|.
CASSWEAAFGSPLHF
TGTGCCAGCAGTTGGGAGGCAGCCTTCGGATCACCCCTCCACTTT
>TRBJ2-3|.|12|TRBV20-1|.
CSAPRAADTQYF
TGCAGTGCACCCCGAGCGGCGGATACGCAGTATTTT
>TRBJ1-2|.|14|TRBV7-9|few
CASSLAAGYYGYTF
TGTGCCAGCAGCTTGGCAGCAGGGTACTATGGCTACACCTTC
>TRBJ2-7|.|12|TRBV6-6|once
CASRKLDGEQYF
TGTGCCAGCAGGAAACTAGACGGCGAGCAGTACTTC
>TRBJ2-1|.|16|TRBV5-1|.
CASSLRLTDDYNEQFF
TGCGCCAGCAGCTTGCGCCTAACGGACGATTACAATGAGCAGTTCTTC
>TRBJ2-7|TRBD1|14|TRBV7-2|.
CASRSTGTGNEQYF
TGTGCCAGCAGATCAACCGGGACAGGGAACGAGCAGTACTTC
>TRBJ2-5|.|15|TRBV9|many
CASSPQAGIRETQYF
TGTGCCAGCAGCCCCCAAGCGGGCATTCGAGAGACCCAGTACTTC
>TRBJ2-5|.|14|TRBV6-2/TRBV6-3|.
CASTRAWVTETQYF
TGTGCCAGCACCAGAGCATGGGTAACAGAGACCCAGTACTTC
>TRBJ2-7|TRBD1|15|TRBV4-3|few
CASSQSTGTVYEQYF
TGCGCCAGCAGCCAATCGACAGGGACGGTCTACGAGCAGTACTTC
>TRBJ1-5|.|14|TRBV28|once
CASSPAGERQPQHF
TGTGCCAGCTCCCCCGCAGGGGAGCGTCAGCCCCAGCATTTT
>TRBJ2-5|.|11|TRBV7-2|.
CASSPSYEQNF
TGTGCCAGCAGCCCTAGCTACGAGCAGAACTTC
>TRBJ2-7|.|12|TRBV29-1|.
CSATDRSYEQYF
TGCAGCGCTACTGACAGGTCCTACGAGCAGTACTTC
>TRBJ2-3|TRBD2|16|TRBV4-1|.
CASSQGLAAHTDTQYF
TGCGCCAGCAGCCAAGGACTAGCGGCGCACACAGATACGCAGTATTTT
>TRBJ2-1|.|16|TRBV2|.
CASSEGLTTNYNEQFF
TGTGCCAGCAGTGAAGGGTTGACTACGAATTACAATGAGCAGTTCTTC
>TRBJ2-5|TRBD2|16|TRBV4-3|.
CASSQRGLAGEETQYF
TGCGCCAGCAGCCAACGGGGACTAGCGGGGGAAGAGACCCAGTACTTC
>TRBJ2-5|.|15|TRBV5-6|.
CASSPEDGRQETQYF
TGTGCCAGCAGCCCAGAGGACGGGCGCCAAGAGACCCAGTACTTC
>TRBJ2-7|.|15|TRBV20-1|.
CSAGDRVRQGREQYF
TGCAGTGCTGGAGATCGGGTACGGCAGGGTCGCGAGCAGTACTTC
>TRBJ2-1|.|17|TRBV6-5|.
CASSSGYGKEHYNEQFF
TGTGCCAGCAGTTCGGGGTACGGGAAGGAGCATTACAATGAGCAGTTCTTC
>TRBJ2-4|.|15|TRBV12-3/TRBV12-4|many
CASRFLTTAKNIQYF
TGTGCCAGCAGATTCCTGACTACGGCCAAAAACATTCAGTACTTC
>TRBJ2-5|TRBD1|14|TRBV29-1|.
CGGENDRGMETQYF
TGCGGCGGGGAGAATGACAGGGGGATGGAGACCCAGTACTTC
>TRBJ2-1|.|16|TRBV9|.
CASSVGVGVRYNEQFF
TGTGCCAGCAGCGTAGGAGTCGGGGTCCGGTACAATGAGCAGTTCTTC
>TRBJ2-7|.|13|TRBV7-9|.
CASSQTGKHEQYF
TGTGCCAGCAGCCAAACAGGGAAACACGAGCAGTACTTC
>TRBJ2-7|.|13|TRBV15|few
CATSSHPTYEQYF
TGTGCCACCAGCAGTCACCCCACCTACGAGCAGTACTTC
>TRBJ1-5|TRBD1|15|TRBV6-2/TRBV6-3|few
CASSIGQGRNQPQHF
TGTGCCAGCAGCATTGGACAGGGGAGGAATCAGCCCCAGCATTTT
>TRBJ2-7|.|14|TRBV6-2/TRBV6-3|.
CASSYGRSVYEQYF
TGTGCCAGCAGTTACGGACGGAGTGTCTACGAGCAGTACTTC
>TRBJ2-1|TRBD2|16|TRBV5-1|.
CASTPQASGGYNEQFF
TGCGCCAGCACGCCACAAGCTAGCGGGGGATACAATGAGCAGTTCTTC
>TRBJ2-7|.|15|TRBV4-1|.
CASSQVRGSIYEQYF
TGCGCCAGCAGCCAAGTCAGGGGTTCCATCTACGAGCAGTACTTC
>TRBJ2-7|.|17|TRBV4-1|.
CASSPPGQGSIYNEQYF
TGCGCCAGCAGCCCTCCGGGGCAGGGCAGCATCTACAATGAGCAGTACTTC